Below, one T cell receptor beta chain is given with its context. What it binds is not known. The sequenced fragment ends 3 residues before the CDR3 boundary, so the rest is inferred from the germline J gene. The sample originates from a study of Tregs in tolerant kidney transplant recipients. Study-level points and caveats: For some patients, primers changed over time, blocking nucleotide-level comparison. No direct test of biological reproducibility was done here.

The method was immunoSEQ multiplex PCR; TCRdb's version includes in-frame clones alone and lacks a portion of them. The sample spans 30,000 or so clones; the ten largest clones claim about 8.1%. The CDR3 runs to 17 residues. Trimming took 4 bases from V and 4 from J; bases not matched to a gene: 16. The V gene's germline CDR1 is SNHLY and CDR2 FYNNEI. Sequences were derived from CD8+ T cells from blood, sampled before the transplant. The genes are TRBV2 and TRBJ2-7, with TRBD1 matching 7 bases. The TCR was taken from a human donor who received a combined kidney and bone marrow transplant. The part of the CDR3 DNA that was read is TGTGCCAGCAGTGTTTTTAACTTTATAGGGGGCGTATACGAG. Translating gives CASSVFNFIGGVYE. The entire CDR3 is CASSVFNFIGGVYEQYF.